One sample yielded the 3 T cell receptor beta chains listed below, sequenced in a study of blood T cell repertoires in COVID-19. Clones were sequenced by immunoSEQ multiplex PCR, and TCRdb holds only the in-frame ones, with some missing. The sample contains some 150,000 clones, about 90% of which appear only once. The sample taken for sequencing was PBMCs or T cells enriched from blood (not recorded which). The receptors derive from a human donor with acute COVID-19. The donor label of this sample is uncertain.

This sequence joins TRBV25-1 and TRBJ1-3; D might be TRBD1 (5 bases). Germline CDR1 and CDR2: MGHDK and SYGVNS. Trimming cost V 2 bases and J 2 bases, with 13 bases left between them. This CDR3 is built from 16 residues. In nucleotides, the CDR3 is TGTGCCAGCAGTGAAAGATCCGCAGGGACTGGAAACACCATATATTTT. Translation gives CASSERSAGTGNTIYF.

The rearrangement joins TRBV2 to TRBJ1-1, with D possibly being TRBD1 (6 bases). Germline V lookup: CDR1 SNHLY, CDR2 FYNNEI. The CDR3 consists of 14 residues. V was trimmed by 6 bases and J by 3 bases, leaving 14 bases between them. For the CDR3, the DNA is TGTGCCAGCAGCGAGGACAGTCCCTACACTGAAGCTTTCTTT. It specifies CASSEDSPYTEAFF.

The rearrangement uses TRBV19 and TRBJ2-3; possible D gene TRBD1, 5 bases. The CDR3 is 15 amino acids. V was shortened by 5 bases and J by 2 bases, with 14 bases between the two germline ends. The V gene's germline CDR1 is LNHDA and CDR2 SQIVND (reference sequence). The CDR3 coding sequence is TGTGCCAGTAGTCCCAGCAGGGCTAACACAGATACGCAGTATTTT. Translating gives CASSPSRANTDTQYF.